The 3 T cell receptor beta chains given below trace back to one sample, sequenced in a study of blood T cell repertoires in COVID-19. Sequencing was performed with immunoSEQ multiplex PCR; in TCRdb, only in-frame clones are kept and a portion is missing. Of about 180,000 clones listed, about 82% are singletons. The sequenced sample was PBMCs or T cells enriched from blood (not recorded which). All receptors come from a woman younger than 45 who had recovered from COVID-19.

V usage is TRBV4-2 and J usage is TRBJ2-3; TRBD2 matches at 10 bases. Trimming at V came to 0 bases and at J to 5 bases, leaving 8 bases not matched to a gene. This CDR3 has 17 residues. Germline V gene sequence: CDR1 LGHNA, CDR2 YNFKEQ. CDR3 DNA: TGTGCCAGCAGCCAAGAAGCGAGCGGGAGGGCCGGAGATACGCAGTATTTT. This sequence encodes CASSQEASGRAGDTQYF.

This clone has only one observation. The CDR3: CASRDTRLNTGELFF. The CDR3 DNA sequence: TGTGCCAGCAGAGACACTAGATTGAACACCGGGGAGCTGTTTTTT. The rearrangement links TRBV6-4 to TRBJ2-2, with D maybe TRBD2 (5 bases). Trimming shortened V by 6 bases and J by 1 base, and 12 bases separated the two germline ends. The CDR3 has 15 amino acids. Germline CDR1 and CDR2: MRHNA and SNTAGT.

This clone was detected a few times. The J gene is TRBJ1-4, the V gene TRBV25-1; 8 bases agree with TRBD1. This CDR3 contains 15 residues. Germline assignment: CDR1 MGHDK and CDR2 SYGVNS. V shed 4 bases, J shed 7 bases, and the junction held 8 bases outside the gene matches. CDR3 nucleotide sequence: TGTGCCAGCAGTGCCACAGGGGGGCGAAGTGAAAAACTGTTTTTT. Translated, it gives CASSATGGRSEKLFF.